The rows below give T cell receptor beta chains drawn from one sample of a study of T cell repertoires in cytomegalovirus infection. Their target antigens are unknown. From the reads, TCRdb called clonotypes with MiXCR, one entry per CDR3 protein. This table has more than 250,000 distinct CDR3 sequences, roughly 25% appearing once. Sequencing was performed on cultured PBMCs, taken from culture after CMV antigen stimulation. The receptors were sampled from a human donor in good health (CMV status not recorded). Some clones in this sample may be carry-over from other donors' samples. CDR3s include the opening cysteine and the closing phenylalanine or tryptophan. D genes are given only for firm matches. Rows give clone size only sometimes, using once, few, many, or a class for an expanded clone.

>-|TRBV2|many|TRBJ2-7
TGTGCCAGCAGTGCGAACTACGAGCAGTACTTC
CASSANYEQYF
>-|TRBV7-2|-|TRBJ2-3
TGTGCCAGCAGCTTAGGAGGTACGCAGTATTTT
CASSLGGTQYF
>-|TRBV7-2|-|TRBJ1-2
TGTGCCAGCAGCTTAATCCCGGCAGAACAGGGAGGGATTAACTATGGCTACACCTTC
CASSLIPAEQGGINYGYTF
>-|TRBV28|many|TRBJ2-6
TGTGCCAGCAGTCTCCCTAGTGGGGGCCCTGGGGCCAACGTCCTGACTTTC
CASSLPSGGPGANVLTF
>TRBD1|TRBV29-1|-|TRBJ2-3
TGCAGCGTCTCCTTGGGGGGACAGGCGAAAGATACGCAGTATTTT
CSVSLGGQAKDTQYF
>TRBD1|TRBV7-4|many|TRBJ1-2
TGTGCCAGCAGCTCCCCCCGGGACAGGGGGGAGTGCTACACCTTC
CASSSPRDRGECYTF
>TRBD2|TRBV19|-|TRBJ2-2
TGTGCCAGTAGTATACGGACTAGTTCCACCGGGGAGCTGTTTTTT
CASSIRTSSTGELFF
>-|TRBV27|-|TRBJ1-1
TGTGCCAGCAGTTTATCGAGTTCCCTGAACACTGAAGCTTTCTTT
CASSLSSSLNTEAFF
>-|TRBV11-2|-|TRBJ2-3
TGTGCCAGCAGCTTTTATGGGGATACGCAGTATTTT
CASSFYGDTQYF
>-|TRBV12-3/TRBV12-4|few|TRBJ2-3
TGTGCCACCACCTTAAGGGCCACAGATACGCAGTATTTT
CATTLRATDTQYF
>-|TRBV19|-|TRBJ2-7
TGTGCCAGTAGTATGGCCACCTTCTACGAGCAGTACTTC
CASSMATFYEQYF
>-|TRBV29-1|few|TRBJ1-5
TGCAGCGTTGGGCAGGGAGGCAATCAGCCCCAGCATTTT
CSVGQGGNQPQHF
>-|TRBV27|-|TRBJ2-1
TGTGCCAGCAGTGACGGGGACCTCCTGGATGAGCAGTTCTTC
CASSDGDLLDEQFF
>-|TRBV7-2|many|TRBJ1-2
TGTGCCAGCAGCCCCCCCCGGGGGGATAACTATGGCTACACCTTC
CASSPPRGDNYGYTF
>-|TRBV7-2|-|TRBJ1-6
TGTGCCAGCAGCGATAAACCAATAGGATCACCCCTCCACTTT
CASSDKPIGSPLHF